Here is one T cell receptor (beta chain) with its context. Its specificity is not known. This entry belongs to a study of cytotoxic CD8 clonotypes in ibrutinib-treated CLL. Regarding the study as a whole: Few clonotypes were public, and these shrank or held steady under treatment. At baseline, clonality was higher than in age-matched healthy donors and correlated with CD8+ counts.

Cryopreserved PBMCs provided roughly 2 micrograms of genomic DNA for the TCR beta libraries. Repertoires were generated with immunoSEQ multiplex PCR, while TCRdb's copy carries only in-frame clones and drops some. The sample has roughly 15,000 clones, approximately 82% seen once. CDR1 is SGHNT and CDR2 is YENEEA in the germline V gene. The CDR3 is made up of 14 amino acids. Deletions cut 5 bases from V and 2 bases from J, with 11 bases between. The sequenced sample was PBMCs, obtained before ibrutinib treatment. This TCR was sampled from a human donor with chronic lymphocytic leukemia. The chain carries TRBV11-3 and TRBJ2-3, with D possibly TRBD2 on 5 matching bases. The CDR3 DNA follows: TGTGCCAGCAGCCCTCAGCGGTCCACAGATACGCAGTATTTT. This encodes CASSPQRSTDTQYF.